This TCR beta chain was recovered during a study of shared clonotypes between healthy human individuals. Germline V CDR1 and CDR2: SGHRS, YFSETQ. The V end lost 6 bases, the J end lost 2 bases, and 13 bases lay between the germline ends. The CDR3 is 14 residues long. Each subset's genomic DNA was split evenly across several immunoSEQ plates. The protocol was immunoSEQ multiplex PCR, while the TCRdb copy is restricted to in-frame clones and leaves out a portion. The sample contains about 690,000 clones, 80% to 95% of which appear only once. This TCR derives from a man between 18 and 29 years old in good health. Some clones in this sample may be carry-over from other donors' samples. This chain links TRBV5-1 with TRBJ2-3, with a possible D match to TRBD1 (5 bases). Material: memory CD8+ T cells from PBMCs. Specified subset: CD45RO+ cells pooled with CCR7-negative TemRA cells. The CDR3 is CASTVRALTDTQYF. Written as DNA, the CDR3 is TGCGCCAGCACTGTCAGGGCTCTCACAGATACGCAGTATTTT.